These T cell receptor beta chains were read from a single sample in a study of cytomegalovirus exposure and HLA in healthy donors. The table came from immunoSEQ multiplex PCR; TCRdb's copy has only in-frame clones and leaves some out. The data contain roughly 190,000 clones, roughly 83% of them seen just once; the ten biggest clones take up about 2.5%. Sequencing was performed on PBMCs. These receptors all stem from a woman aged 45-59 years in good health and CMV-seronegative. Both conserved end residues are part of each CDR3. D genes are given only for firm matches. Clone size is shown for a subset of rows, as once, few, many or a class of expanded clone.

CASSSSSGATDTQYF	TGTGCCAGCAGTTCCTCTAGCGGGGCCACAGATACGCAGTATTTT	TRBV6-4	-	TRBD2	TRBJ2-3
CSVVGPSEQGTQYF	TGCAGCGTTGTCGGCCCCTCGGAGCAGGGTACGCAGTATTTT	TRBV29-1	-	-	TRBJ2-3
CAISEPVAGGETQYF	TGTGCCATCAGTGAGCCGGTAGCGGGAGGGGAGACCCAGTACTTC	TRBV10-3	-	TRBD2	TRBJ2-5
CASSLVHHTNTEAFF	TGTGCCAGCAGCTTAGTCCATCACACGAACACTGAAGCTTTCTTT	TRBV7-2	few	-	TRBJ1-1
CASSSQPLGLVGYNEQFF	TGTGCCAGCAGTTCCCAACCCCTGGGACTAGTTGGTTACAATGAGCAGTTCTTC	TRBV27	few	TRBD2	TRBJ2-1
CASSNRVTGELFF	TGTGCCAGCAGTAACAGGGTAACCGGGGAGCTGTTTTTT	TRBV6-6	-	-	TRBJ2-2
CASSSTRGIERQYF	TGCGCCAGCAGCTCAACTCGGGGTATTGAGAGACAGTACTTC	TRBV5-1	-	-	TRBJ2-7
CASSFGARQQYF	TGTGCCAGCAGCTTTGGGGCCCGGCAGCAGTACTTC	TRBV5-4	-	-	TRBJ2-7
CASSQELGRENTEAFF	TGCGCCAGCAGCCAAGAATTGGGCAGAGAGAACACTGAAGCTTTCTTT	TRBV4-1	few	-	TRBJ1-1
CASRQEPSGANVLTF	TGCGCCAGCCGACAGGAACCTAGCGGGGCCAACGTCCTGACTTTC	TRBV5-1	-	-	TRBJ2-6
CASSAWEGQPYNSPLHF	TGTGCCAGCAGTGCCTGGGAAGGACAGCCGTATAATTCACCCCTCCACTTT	TRBV27	-	-	TRBJ1-6
CASSEATGGSYEQYF	TGTGCCAGCAGTGAAGCCACGGGGGGCTCCTACGAGCAGTACTTC	TRBV6-1	-	TRBD2	TRBJ2-7
CASSWGQGPYEQYF	TGTGCCAGCAGTTGGGGACAGGGGCCCTACGAGCAGTACTTC	TRBV28	-	TRBD1	TRBJ2-7
CASSPRDRGVWETQYF	TGTGCCAGCAGCCCGAGGGACAGGGGTGTATGGGAGACCCAGTACTTC	TRBV9	-	TRBD1	TRBJ2-5
CASSLVPSSGNTIYF	TGTGCCAGCAGTTTGGTGCCGAGCTCTGGAAACACCATATATTTT	TRBV28	-	-	TRBJ1-3
CATKEGNSEAFF	TGTGCCACCAAGGAGGGTAACAGTGAAGCTTTCTTT	TRBV2	-	-	TRBJ1-1
CASSWQGENTIYF	TGCGCCAGCAGCTGGCAGGGGGAAAACACCATATATTTT	TRBV4-3	-	TRBD1	TRBJ1-3
CASASTTGTSYEQYF	TGTGCCAGCGCCTCAACGACAGGGACCTCCTACGAGCAGTACTTC	TRBV19	-	TRBD1	TRBJ2-7
CASSPSARGPTEAFF	TGTGCCAGCTCACCATCGGCCAGGGGGCCCACTGAAGCTTTCTTT	TRBV18	-	TRBD1	TRBJ1-1
CASSVDITNEETQYF	TGTGCCAGCAGCGTAGATATAACAAACGAAGAGACCCAGTACTTC	TRBV9	few	-	TRBJ2-5
CASSQDRSSYNEQFF	TGCGCCAGCAGCCAAGATCGGAGCTCCTACAATGAGCAGTTCTTC	TRBV4-3	-	-	TRBJ2-1
CASSQTGVNTGELFF	TGTGCCAGCAGCCAGACAGGGGTTAACACCGGGGAGCTGTTTTTT	TRBV5-4	-	TRBD1	TRBJ2-2
CASSILNSNQPQHF	TGTGCCAGCTCAATTCTAAATAGCAATCAGCCCCAGCATTTT	TRBV6-5	-	-	TRBJ1-5
CASSPRTSGGTGELFF	TGCGCCAGCAGCCCCCGGACTAGCGGGGGCACCGGGGAGCTGTTTTTT	TRBV5-1	-	TRBD2	TRBJ2-2
CASSLDFGYTEAFF	TGCGCCAGCAGCTTGGACTTCGGGTACACTGAAGCTTTCTTT	TRBV5-1	-	-	TRBJ1-1
CASSWGARQPQHF	TGTGCCAGCAGTTGGGGAGCGAGGCAGCCCCAGCATTTT	TRBV28	-	-	TRBJ1-5
CASSQGSGRDSPLHF	TGCGCCAGCAGCCAAGGTTCGGGGAGGGATTCACCCCTCCACTTT	TRBV4-3	once	-	TRBJ1-6
CASSFGQSSYNSPLHF	TGTGCCAGCAGCTTCGGACAGAGCTCCTATAATTCACCCCTCCACTTT	TRBV11-2	-	-	TRBJ1-6
CASSPRTGRRKETQYF	TGTGCCAGCAGCCCACGGACAGGGCGCCGAAAAGAGACCCAGTACTTC	TRBV6-6	-	TRBD1	TRBJ2-5
CASNRSGWSTDTQYF	TGTGCCAGCAATCGGTCAGGTTGGAGCACAGATACGCAGTATTTT	TRBV28	-	-	TRBJ2-3
CASRQTGYGYTF	TGTGCCAGTAGACAGACGGGCTATGGCTACACCTTC	TRBV28	-	-	TRBJ1-2
CASTAGGFGEQYF	TGTGCCAGCACAGCGGGGGGCTTTGGCGAGCAGTACTTC	TRBV25-1	once	TRBD2	TRBJ2-7
CASSLTAGANTGELFF	TGCGCCAGCAGCTTGACGGCGGGGGCGAACACCGGGGAGCTGTTTTTT	TRBV5-1	-	TRBD2	TRBJ2-2
CASSSQGGNQPQHF	TGTGCCAGCAGCTCACAGGGAGGCAATCAGCCCCAGCATTTT	TRBV28	-	-	TRBJ1-5
CASSLRGPLDTQYF	TGTGCCAGCAGCTTAAGGGGGCCCTTAGATACGCAGTATTTT	TRBV7-3	-	-	TRBJ2-3
CASSPGDLGNSPLHF	TGTGCCAGCAGCCCGGGGGACCTCGGGAATTCACCCCTCCACTTT	TRBV14	-	-	TRBJ1-6
CASSYRQFGNSYEQYF	TGTGCCAGCAGTTACAGACAGTTCGGAAATAGCTACGAGCAGTACTTC	TRBV6-5	-	-	TRBJ2-7
CASSRSTEAFF	TGTGCCAGCAGTCGGAGCACTGAAGCTTTCTTT	TRBV28	-	-	TRBJ1-1
CASSIGLAGETQYF	TGTGCCAGTAGTATCGGACTAGCGGGGGAGACCCAGTACTTC	TRBV19	-	TRBD2	TRBJ2-5
CASSLDRGMNTEAFF	TGTGCCAGCAGCTTGGACAGGGGTATGAACACTGAAGCTTTCTTT	TRBV11-2	-	TRBD1	TRBJ1-1
CASRVPGNTEAFF	TGTGCCAGTCGGGTCCCCGGGAACACTGAAGCTTTCTTT	TRBV19	-	-	TRBJ1-1
CASSPGAASGSIFF	TGTGCCAGCAGCCCCGGGGCGGCTAGCGGGAGTATATTCTTC	TRBV11-1	-	TRBD2	TRBJ2-1
CASSFSENTEAFF	TGTGCCAGCAGCTTTTCAGAGAACACTGAAGCTTTCTTT	TRBV7-2	-	-	TRBJ1-1
CASSDPSGYEQYF	TGTGCCAGCAGTGACCCCTCGGGATACGAGCAGTACTTC	TRBV6-6	-	-	TRBJ2-7
CASSETVYEQYF	TGTGCCAGCAGCGAGACAGTCTACGAGCAGTACTTC	TRBV2	-	-	TRBJ2-7
CANHAGTENSPLHF	TGTGCCAATCACGCCGGGACAGAGAATTCACCCCTCCACTTT	TRBV6-5	few	TRBD1	TRBJ1-6
CASSLYGRGPRGEAFF	TGTGCCAGCAGTTTATATGGCAGGGGGCCAAGAGGTGAAGCTTTCTTT	TRBV28	-	TRBD1	TRBJ1-1
CASNRQGDQPQHF	TGTGCCAGTAACCGACAGGGCGATCAGCCCCAGCATTTT	TRBV19	-	TRBD1	TRBJ1-5
CASSLGRADTQYF	TGTGCCAGCAGCTTAGGCCGGGCAGATACGCAGTATTTT	TRBV7-2	once	-	TRBJ2-3
CASRRGQGGYEQFF	TGTGCCAGCAGACGTGGACAGGGGGGTTATGAGCAGTTCTTC	TRBV4-2	-	TRBD1	TRBJ2-1